This is a list of T cell receptor beta chains from one sample in a study of OX40 agonist ivuxolimab in advanced cancers. Here immunoSEQ multiplex PCR was the method, and the copy in TCRdb shows in-frame clones only, minus some. The repertoire holds around 77,000 clones, with around nine tenths as singletons. This material consisted of CD4+ or CD8+ T cells sorted from blood, taken in a trial of the OX40 agonist ivuxolimab. The receptors were gathered from an adult with an advanced solid tumor such as melanoma, head and neck, liver or kidney cancer. Each CDR3 is given with its conserved first and last residue. Each record gives: J gene, CDR3 length, D gene, clone size, V gene, CDR3 DNA, CDR3 protein. D genes are given only for firm matches. Clone size is shown for a subset of rows, as once, few, many or a class of expanded clone.

J: TRBJ1-2; length: 12; D: TRBD1; size: -; V: TRBV5-6; DNA: TGTGCCAGCAGCCCAGGGGGCTTGGGCTACACCTTC; CDR3: CASSPGGLGYTF
J: TRBJ2-1; length: 16; D: TRBD1; size: -; V: TRBV28; DNA: TGTGCCAGCAATAGGGGTCCGGGGACAGGGTATCATGAGCAGTTCTTC; CDR3: CASNRGPGTGYHEQFF
J: TRBJ1-2; length: 17; D: -; size: -; V: TRBV11-2; DNA: TGTGCCAGCAACACCGTCCGAGGACCGACCCTAAACTATGGCTACACCTTC; CDR3: CASNTVRGPTLNYGYTF
J: TRBJ1-4; length: 15; D: -; size: -; V: TRBV6-5; DNA: TGTGCCAGCAGTCTCCTGGCAGGGGAGGGTGAAAAACTGTTTTTT; CDR3: CASSLLAGEGEKLFF
J: TRBJ2-3; length: 15; D: -; size: once; V: TRBV7-9; DNA: TGTGCCAGCAGCTTACCTACAGACCGCACAGATACGCAGTATTTT; CDR3: CASSLPTDRTDTQYF
J: TRBJ1-5; length: 18; D: -; size: -; V: TRBV19; DNA: TGTGCCAGTAGTATAACCCAGACAGCTACGTATAGCAATCAGCCCCAGCATTTT; CDR3: CASSITQTATYSNQPQHF
J: TRBJ2-7; length: 14; D: TRBD1; size: -; V: TRBV30; DNA: TGTGCCTGGAGTGTAGGACAGGGGGTTGACGAGCAGTACTTC; CDR3: CAWSVGQGVDEQYF
J: TRBJ1-1; length: 14; D: -; size: -; V: TRBV9; DNA: TGTGCCAGCAGCGTAGAGACAGTTAACACTGAAGCTTTCTTT; CDR3: CASSVETVNTEAFF
J: TRBJ2-7; length: 13; D: -; size: few; V: TRBV19; DNA: TGTGCCAGTAGTATATCAAGCCCGTACGAGCAGTACTTC; CDR3: CASSISSPYEQYF
J: TRBJ1-5; length: 12; D: -; size: once; V: TRBV19; DNA: TGTGCCAGTAGTATTCCCCCTTCGGCCCAGCATTTT; CDR3: CASSIPPSAQHF
J: TRBJ1-2; length: 17; D: TRBD1; size: once; V: TRBV13; DNA: TGTGCCAGCAGCTTAAGGGACAGGGGGGCGCAGTTCTATGGCTACACCTTC; CDR3: CASSLRDRGAQFYGYTF